What follows is one T cell receptor (beta chain) and its context. Its antigen remains unknown. The CDR3 is 13 residues long. V shed 5 bases and J 6 bases; nucleotides not matched to a gene: 6. This sample is drawn from a study of post-analysis software for immune sequencing data. About the research overall: In terms of disease course, relapsing-remitting, secondary progressive and progressive-relapsing multiple sclerosis were included.

Study-wide findings and caveats: There was significantly lower normalized Chao1 diversity in multiple sclerosis patients than in controls. Patients used roughly five TRBV segments, including TRBV5-6, TRBV5-1 and TRBV20-1, more often than controls.

Tagging with unique molecular identifiers was a feature of the TCR beta cDNA libraries. Out of roughly 0.85 to 10 million T cells, about 520,000 cDNA molecules were generated. One entry per CDR3 protein, called by TCRdb with MiXCR from the PCR reads. The table lists about 380,000 distinct CDR3 sequences, less than 40% of them singletons. The origin of this receptor is a girl under 18 with multiple sclerosis. The chain uses TRBV12-3 or TRBV12-4 and TRBJ1-2; 7 bases are shared with TRBD1. Sequencing used blood. The CDR3 spells CASSPGGLHGYTF. CDR3 nucleotide sequence: TGTGCCAGCAGTCCAGGGGGGTTGCATGGCTACACCTTC.